A few counts support the clone carrying this T cell receptor (beta chain). Antigen unknown. The V end lost 4 bases, the J end lost 5 bases, and 17 bases lay between the germline ends. This CDR3 is 15 amino acids long. Germline lookup yields CDR1 SGDLS and CDR2 YYNGEE. This sample was taken from a study of metastatic and nonmetastatic thyroid tumors. The wider study: Repertoire data that came from the blood and tumor or nodule tissue of malignant and benign thyroid patients were compared. Notes on the study in general: Reportedly, malignant thyroid tumors had significantly higher TCR beta diversity than benign nodules, in blood and tumor.

Source study methods: The distant-metastasis classifier for papillary thyroid cancer was built from CDR3 differences across clinicopathological groups. TCRdb used MiXCR to call clones anew from the PCR reads. Clone size and V and J calls follow TCRdb, not the original study. The sample has tens of thousands of clones, approximately 16% seen once. All patients were untreated before thyroid surgery. The sample was tumor tissue. The rearrangement uses TRBV9 and TRBJ2-3, with D possibly being TRBD1 (6 bases). The receptor comes from a female donor with papillary thyroid cancer or a benign thyroid nodule (not recorded which). Some clones in this sample may be carry-over from other donors' samples. The CDR3: CASSLRDTYIDTQYF. CDR3 bases: TGTGCCAGCAGCCTCAGGGACACGTACATAGATACGCAGTATTTT.